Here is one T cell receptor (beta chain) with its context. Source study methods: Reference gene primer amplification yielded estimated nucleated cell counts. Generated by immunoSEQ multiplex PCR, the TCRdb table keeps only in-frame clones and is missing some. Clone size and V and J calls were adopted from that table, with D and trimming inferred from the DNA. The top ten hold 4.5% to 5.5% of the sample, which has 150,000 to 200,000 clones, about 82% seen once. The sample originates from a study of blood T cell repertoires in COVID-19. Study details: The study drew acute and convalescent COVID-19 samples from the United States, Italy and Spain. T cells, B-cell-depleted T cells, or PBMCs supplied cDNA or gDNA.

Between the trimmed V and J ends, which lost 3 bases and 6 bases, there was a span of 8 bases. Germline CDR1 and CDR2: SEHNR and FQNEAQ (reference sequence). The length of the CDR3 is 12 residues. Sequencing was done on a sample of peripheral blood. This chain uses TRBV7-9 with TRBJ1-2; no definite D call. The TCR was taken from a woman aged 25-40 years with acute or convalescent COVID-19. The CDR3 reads CASSLDEDGYTF. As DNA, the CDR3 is TGTGCCAGCAGCTTGGATGAGGATGGCTACACCTTC.